What follows is one T cell receptor (beta chain) and its context. The CDR3 is made up of 14 amino acids. The ends were cut back, 8 bases at V and 9 bases at J, with 17 bases in the middle. In germline, CDR1 is SGHTA, CDR2 FQGTGA. This entry belongs to a study of blood T cell repertoires in COVID-19. Turning to the study itself: Samples representing acute and convalescent COVID-19 were sourced from the United States, Italy and Spain. PBMCs, B-cell-depleted T cells, or T cells provided the cDNA or gDNA that made up the material.

In the original processing: By means of reference gene primer amplification, nucleated cell counts were estimated. The protocol was immunoSEQ multiplex PCR, while the TCRdb copy is restricted to in-frame clones and leaves out a portion. For V, J and clone size, that table is used; D and trimming come from the DNA. The data hold a few hundred thousand clones, with approximately 86% observed a single time. The chain is built from TRBV7-3 and TRBJ1-6; D ambiguous. The sample consisted of peripheral blood. This sequence was found in a man aged 18 to 30 with active or convalescent COVID-19. The CDR3 DNA is TGTGCCAGCGCTGTTACAGCGGTTAGTTCACCCCTCCACTTT. Translating it yields CASAVTAVSSPLHF.